The 10 T cell receptor beta chains below all came from one sample that was sequenced in a study of blood T cells in healthy people across ages. PCR was performed a second time for about 7 to 11 cycles using a sample-barcoded 5' primer and a J-beta primer mix. TCRdb reprocessed the 5' RACE reads via MiXCR and lists one record per CDR3 protein. Here the sample spans hundreds of thousands of distinct CDR3 sequences, about 54% being singletons. The specimen was blood. The source of these receptors is a man aged 55 to 69 in good health.

The chain carries TRBV5-6 and TRBJ2-4; no clear D gene. Germline lookup yields CDR1 SGHDT and CDR2 YYEEEE. Trimming pared 0 bases from V and 1 base from J, leaving 11 bases between. The CDR3 runs 16 residues. The chain's CDR3 is CASSLADVYAKNIQYF. CDR3 in DNA: TGTGCCAGCAGCTTGGCGGACGTCTACGCCAAAAACATTCAGTACTTC.

The chain recombines TRBV28 with TRBJ1-5; D is possibly TRBD1 (5 bases). The V gene lost 6 bases and the J gene lost 3 bases, with 12 bases spanning the gap. This CDR3 contains 14 residues. Germline V gene data show CDR1 as MDHEN and CDR2 as SYDVKM. The CDR3 region is CASSSVTVNQPQHF. The CDR3 bases are TGTGCCAGCAGCTCTGTGACAGTCAATCAGCCCCAGCATTTT.

The V and J genes are TRBV10-1 and TRBJ2-3; 11 bases match TRBD1. The CDR3 is made up of 15 amino acids. The J segment lost 7 bases and the V segment lost 0 bases, leaving 3 bases of the junction unmatched. The germline V gene encodes CDR1 WNHNN and CDR2 SYGVQD (reference sequence). The CDR3 DNA is TGCGCCAGCAGTGAGTCTGGACAGGGGGCTAATACGCAGTATTTT. Amino acids: CASSESGQGANTQYF.

The chain combines TRBV5-1 with TRBJ2-1, with TRBD1 matching over 7 bases. The V gene's germline CDR1 is SGHRS and CDR2 YFSETQ. J gave up 8 bases and V 0 bases, and 8 bases lay outside the gene matches. The CDR3 is 15 amino acids. The CDR3 reads CASSLEGGAPDEQFF. In DNA form, the CDR3 reads TGCGCCAGCAGCTTGGAAGGGGGCGCTCCGGATGAGCAGTTCTTC. The full variable domain, completed using reference TRBV5-1 and TRBJ2-1, is KAGVTQTPRYLIKTRGQQVTLSCSPISGHRSVSWYQQTPGQGLQFLFEYFSETQRNKGNFPGRFSGRQFSNSRSEMNVSTLELGDSALYLCASSLEGGAPDEQFFGPGTRLTVL.

The chain is built from TRBV5-5 and TRBJ2-7; D is ambiguous. Germline values: CDR1 SGHKS, CDR2 YYEKEE (reference sequence). Trimming left V 0 bases short and J 1 base short, with 11 bases between. CDR3 length: 15 residues. CDR3 nucleotide sequence: TGTGCCAGCAGCTTGGAAATCGGCACATCCTACGAGCAGTACTTC. Translation gives CASSLEIGTSYEQYF.

The chain couples TRBV7-9 to TRBJ1-2; D remains unclear. V was clipped by 1 base and J by 4 bases, with 13 bases between them. This CDR3 has 15 amino acids. Germline V gene sequence: CDR1 SEHNR, CDR2 FQNEAQ (reference sequence). CDR3 protein: CASSLEAAMVYGYTF. The CDR3 region has the DNA TGTGCCAGCAGCTTAGAGGCGGCCATGGTCTATGGCTACACCTTC.

This chain uses TRBV29-1 with TRBJ1-2; TRBD1 is a possible D gene (5 bases). The germline V gene encodes CDR1 SQVTM and CDR2 ANQGSEA. Trimming pared 2 bases from V and 8 bases from J, leaving 15 bases between. This CDR3 region has 13 residues. The CDR3 sequence: CSVETWGLGGYTF. The CDR3 DNA is TGCAGCGTTGAAACGTGGGGCTTGGGGGGCTACACCTTC.

This chain connects TRBV5-1 to TRBJ2-4; TRBD2 aligns across 9 bases. The germline gives CDR1 SGHRS, CDR2 YFSETQ. J was trimmed by 8 bases and V by 1 base; bases with no gene match: 7. The CDR3 has 15 amino acids. CDR3 nucleotide sequence: TGCGCCAGCAGCTTGCCGACTAGCGGTGGGGACATTCAGTACTTC. Its translation: CASSLPTSGGDIQYF.

The chain carries TRBV4-1 and TRBJ1-1; D not certain. CDR3 length equals 16 residues. Looked up from germline, CDR1 is MGHRA and CDR2 is YSYEKL. V was pared by 3 bases and J by 0 bases, with 14 bases between. DNA of the CDR3: TGCGCCAGCAGCCACCCCGGAGGTGTATTGAACACTGAAGCTTTCTTT. Protein sequence: CASSHPGGVLNTEAFF.

This clonotype has a single count. The CDR3 protein is CSVRPAGSYGYTF. The CDR3 nucleotides read TGCAGCGTTCGACCAGCAGGGAGCTATGGCTACACCTTC. This chain links TRBV29-1 with TRBJ1-2; D is possibly TRBD1 (5 bases). There are 13 residues in the CDR3. Looked up from germline, CDR1 is SQVTM and CDR2 is ANQGSEA. V was trimmed by 5 bases and J by 4 bases, leaving 14 bases between them.